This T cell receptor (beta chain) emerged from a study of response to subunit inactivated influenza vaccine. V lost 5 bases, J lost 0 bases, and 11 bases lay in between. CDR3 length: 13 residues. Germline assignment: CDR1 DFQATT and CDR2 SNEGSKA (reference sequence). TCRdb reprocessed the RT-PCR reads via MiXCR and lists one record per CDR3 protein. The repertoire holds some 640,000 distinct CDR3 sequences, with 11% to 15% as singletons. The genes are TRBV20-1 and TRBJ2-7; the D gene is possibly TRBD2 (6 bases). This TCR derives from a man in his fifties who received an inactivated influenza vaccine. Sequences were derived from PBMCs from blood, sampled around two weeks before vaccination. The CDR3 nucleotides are TGCAGTGCTCGACCTAGCGCCTCCTACGAGCAGTACTTC. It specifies CSARPSASYEQYF.